The 5 T cell receptor beta chains given below trace back to one sample, sequenced in a study of siplizumab effects on memory and regulatory T cells. Assay: immunoSEQ multiplex PCR; the TCRdb copy retains only in-frame clones and omits some. The sample includes approximately 100,000 clones, 94% of them seen just once. The sample consisted of Tregs sorted from blood. The source is a human donor in good health.

V gene TRBV18 combines with J gene TRBJ1-1, with a possible D match to TRBD1 (6 bases). The V gene's germline CDR1 is KGHSH and CDR2 LQKENI. This CDR3 has 14 residues. V dropped 3 bases and J dropped 4 bases, with 12 bases sitting between them. DNA for the CDR3: TGTGCCAGCTCACCTGGGGGGCCTGGCACTGAAGCTTTCTTT. This translates into CASSPGGPGTEAFF.

The chain has TRBV2 and TRBJ2-7; D remains ambiguous. Germline loops: CDR1 SNHLY, CDR2 FYNNEI. The CDR3 is 13 residues long. V lost 5 bases to trimming and J lost 7 bases, with 15 bases between them. For the CDR3, the DNA is TGTGCCAGCAGTCGAGACGTTCGTTGGGAGCAGTACTTC. This gives the protein CASSRDVRWEQYF.

The chain combines TRBV28 with TRBJ2-5; unclear D gene. The V end was cut by 4 bases, the J end by 0 bases, with 27 bases between. CDR3 length: 20 residues. Germline-derived CDR1 and CDR2 are MDHEN and SYDVKM. The CDR3 region has the DNA TGTGCCAGCAGTTCCATCCGACCCCCCTCCGGACCCCGCAACCAAGAGACCCAGTACTTC. It is translated as CASSSIRPPSGPRNQETQYF.

The gene calls are TRBV7-2 and TRBJ1-4, with D possibly TRBD1 on 5 matching bases. This CDR3 comprises 14 residues. V dropped 5 bases and J dropped 8 bases, with 15 bases sitting between them. Germline V lookup: CDR1 SGHTA, CDR2 FQGNSA. The CDR3 coding sequence is TGTGCCAGCAGCCCCCCAGGGTTACGAGAAAAACTGTTTTTT. This sequence encodes CASSPPGLREKLFF. Looking up the rest from reference TRBV7-2 and TRBJ1-4 gives the full variable domain: GAGVSQSPSNKVTEKGKDVELRCDPISGHTALYWYRQSLGQGLEFLIYFQGNSAPDKSGLPSDRFSAERTGGSVSTLTIQRTQQEDSAVYLCASSPPGLREKLFFGSGTQLSVL.

This clone appeared once. CDR3 region: CASRDGQGNPPGYTF. CDR3 sequence (DNA): TGTGCCAGCAGGGACGGACAGGGGAATCCGCCTGGCTACACCTTC. The chain has TRBV6-5 and TRBJ1-2, with 9 bases identical to TRBD1. The J segment lost 7 bases and the V segment lost 6 bases, leaving 12 bases of the junction unmatched. Germline assignment: CDR1 MNHEY and CDR2 SVGAGI. This CDR3 is built from 15 residues.